The TCR beta chain described here comes from a study of blood T cell repertoires in COVID-19. Study information: The United States, Italy and Spain provided the acute and convalescent COVID-19 samples.

The CDR3 covers 18 residues. With 0 bases removed from V and 3 bases from J, the gap between germline ends came to 20 bases. Germline values: CDR1 KGHSH, CDR2 LQKENI. Here immunoSEQ multiplex PCR was the method, and the copy in TCRdb shows in-frame clones only, minus some. The data contain some 30,000 clones, roughly 90% of them seen just once; the ten biggest clones take up around 1.5%. The rearrangement links TRBV18 to TRBJ1-2; possible D gene TRBD1, 6 bases. The sample was peripheral blood. This TCR was sampled from a man aged 55 to 70 with active COVID-19. In DNA, the CDR3 is TGTGCCAGCTCACCACCGCCGGCAGGGGTGCGTACGGACTATGGCTACACCTTC. Amino acid sequence: CASSPPPAGVRTDYGYTF.